The 22 T cell receptor beta chains below come from one sample, sequenced in a study of human T cells and chemical hapten exposure. TCRdb fed the RACE reads into MiXCR, producing one record per CDR3 protein. The sample carries around 76,000 distinct CDR3 sequences, around 11% recorded once. Noted time point: patch test 1, 2 weeks after DPC sensitization. Indicated treatment: therapeutic diphenylcyclopropenone sensitization with weekly scalp DPC. The source material was whole blood, sampled in connection with sensitization to the hapten diphenylcyclopropenone (DPC). The receptors shown here come from a woman in her fifties or sixties with alopecia areata. Some clones in this sample may be carry-over from other donors' samples.

The chain uses TRBV20-1 and TRBJ1-2; TRBD1 might be the D (5 bases). The CDR3 runs to 14 residues. The V end was cut by 5 bases, the J end by 3 bases, with 16 bases between. CDR1 is DFQATT and CDR2 is SNEGSKA in the germline V gene (reference sequence). Written as DNA, the CDR3 is TGCAGTGCTGCCGTCCGGGACGGAGACTATGGCTACACCTTC. Translation: CSAAVRDGDYGYTF.

The chain employs TRBV4-2 and TRBJ1-4, with D perhaps TRBD1 (5 bases). Between the trimmed V and J ends, which lost 2 bases and 7 bases, there was a span of 11 bases. The length of the CDR3 is 14 residues. Germline V gives CDR1 LGHNA, CDR2 YNFKEQ. The chain's CDR3 is CASSQNGAGEKLFF. The CDR3 nucleotides are TGTGCCAGCAGCCAAAATGGGGCGGGTGAAAAACTGTTTTTT.

This clonotype has a handful of counts. V is TRBV20-1 and J is TRBJ2-1; D is unresolved. The CDR3 runs to 14 residues. Germline V gene data show CDR1 as DFQATT and CDR2 as SNEGSKA (reference sequence). Trimming pared 3 bases from V and 6 bases from J, leaving 15 bases between. The CDR3 region is CSARRGLSFNEQFF. The CDR3 nucleotides read TGCAGTGCTAGGCGCGGCCTTTCATTCAATGAGCAGTTCTTC.

J is TRBJ1-1 and V is TRBV7-2; the D is unclear. Deletions cut 5 bases from V and 11 bases from J, with 15 bases between. The CDR3 covers 12 residues. Germline V gene lookup returns CDR1 SGHTA and CDR2 FQGNSA. For the CDR3, the DNA is TGTGCCAGCAGCCGAATGACGGGAGAGGCTTTCTTT. This encodes CASSRMTGEAFF.

This clonotype was seen repeatedly, ten times or more. The chain is built from TRBV9 and TRBJ1-1; 9 bases agree with TRBD1. The CDR3 contains 14 residues. Losses at the gene ends were 3 bases for V and 12 bases for J; bases not matched to a gene: 12. The V gene's germline CDR1 is SGDLS and CDR2 YYNGEE. This CDR3 is CASSGETGGASSFF. The CDR3 bases are TGTGCCAGCAGCGGAGAAACAGGGGGCGCGTCGTCTTTCTTT.

This CDR3 reads CAITGSANYGYTF. The CDR3 nucleotides are TGTGCCATCACGGGCAGCGCTAACTATGGCTACACCTTC. The gene calls are TRBV10-3 and TRBJ1-2; D unclear. Trimming stripped 7 bases from V and 0 bases from J, with 9 bases between. Germline V CDR1 and CDR2: ENHRY, SYGVKD. The CDR3 totals 13 residues.

This clonotype has at least ten counts. The gene calls are TRBV20-1 and TRBJ1-5; D is perhaps TRBD1 (6 bases). CDR1 is DFQATT, CDR2 SNEGSKA, per germline (reference sequence). This CDR3 is 15 amino acids long. Trimming took 5 bases from V and 4 from J, leaving 18 bases between them. The DNA of the CDR3 is TGCAGTGCTCGTCCTAGTGGGACAAGAAATCAGCCCCAGCATTTT. It encodes CSARPSGTRNQPQHF.

This clonotype showed up many times. This chain uses TRBV6-1 with TRBJ2-3; TRBD1 might be the D (5 bases). Germline-derived CDR1 and CDR2 are MNHNS and SASEGT. The CDR3 loop spans 16 amino acids. V was shortened by 0 bases and J by 1 base, with 11 bases between the two germline ends. This chain's CDR3 is CASSEAVGRGTDTQYF. The CDR3 DNA sequence: TGTGCCAGCAGTGAAGCCGTTGGCAGGGGCACAGATACGCAGTATTTT.

This clonotype was counted many times. The chain combines TRBV7-9 with TRBJ2-5; D perhaps matches TRBD2 (5 bases). Germline assignment: CDR1 SEHNR and CDR2 FQNEAQ (reference sequence). With 1 base removed from V and 1 base from J, the gap between germline ends came to 10 bases. This CDR3 is 15 amino acids long. The CDR3 protein is CASSLGDYPQETQYF. CDR3 in DNA: TGTGCCAGCAGCTTAGGAGACTATCCCCAAGAGACCCAGTACTTC.

This sequence joins TRBV14 and TRBJ2-2; D is unresolved. The CDR3 is 14 residues long. V was cut by 2 bases and J by 3 bases, with 7 bases left in between. Per germline, CDR1 SGHDN and CDR2 FVKESK. CDR3 nucleotides: TGTGCCAGCAGCCAACAGCAGGACACCGGGGAGCTGTTTTTT. Protein: CASSQQQDTGELFF.

This clonotype was counted at least ten times. The rearrangement uses TRBV4-2 and TRBJ2-2; 15 nucleotides agree with TRBD2. The CDR3 totals 17 residues. V lost 4 bases and J lost 2; bases outside the gene matches: 2. Per the germline V gene, CDR1 is LGHNA and CDR2 is YNFKEQ. CDR3 sequence reads: CASSPGLAGGNTGELFF. In nucleotides, the CDR3 is TGTGCCAGCAGCCCGGGACTAGCGGGGGGAAACACCGGGGAGCTGTTTTTT.

This clonotype was observed a handful of times. The chain has TRBV7-3 and TRBJ1-1; D call uncertain. This CDR3 spans 13 amino acids. Trimming removed 5 bases from V and 3 bases from J, with 10 bases in between. Germline loops: CDR1 SGHTA, CDR2 FQGTGA. In DNA, the CDR3 is TGTGCCAGCAGCGAACAGCGGGACACTGAAGCTTTCTTT. It encodes CASSEQRDTEAFF.

This clonotype was found many times. This sequence joins TRBV12-3 or TRBV12-4 and TRBJ2-3; D is unresolved. Between the trimmed V and J ends, which lost 10 bases and 5 bases, there was a span of 7 bases. The CDR3 extends over 10 amino acids. The CDR3 DNA reads TGTGCCACCTCGCGAGATACGCAGTATTTT. This codes for CATSRDTQYF.

This clonotype was seen many times. CDR3 in DNA: TGTGCCAGCAGCTTAGTGGGAGGGGAAGAGTACTTC. As protein: CASSLVGGEEYF. The chain has TRBV7-9 and TRBJ2-7, with TRBD2 matching over 7 bases. Germline CDR1 is SEHNR and CDR2 is FQNEAQ (reference sequence). This CDR3 spans 12 amino acids. V was pared by 1 base and J by 11 bases, with 5 bases of the junction left unmatched. Supplemented by reference TRBV7-9 and TRBJ2-7, the full variable domain reads DTGVSQNPRHKITKRGQNVTFRCDPISEHNRLYWYRQTLGQGPEFLTYFQNEAQLEKSRLLSDRFSAERPKGSFSTLEIQRTEQGDSAMYLCASSLVGGEEYFGPGTRLTVT.

The rearrangement uses TRBV5-8 and TRBJ2-1, with TRBD1 matching 8 bases. The CDR3 is made up of 15 amino acids. The germline gives CDR1 SGHTS, CDR2 YDEGEE. Germline trimming cut 0 bases from V and 2 bases from J; bases unmatched to any gene: 1. CDR3 loop: CASSLGGQAYNEQFF. CDR3 bases: TGTGCCAGCAGCTTGGGGGGACAGGCCTACAATGAGCAGTTCTTC.

V gene TRBV5-1 combines with J gene TRBJ2-5; unclear D gene. Per the germline V gene, CDR1 is SGHRS and CDR2 is YFSETQ. V lost 0 bases, J lost 5 bases, and 11 bases lay in between. CDR3 length equals 14 residues. For the CDR3, the DNA is TGCGCCAGCAGCTTGGTGGGCTTTGAGGAGACCCAGTACTTC. Translated: CASSLVGFEETQYF. The variable domain in full, completed from reference TRBV5-1 and TRBJ2-5, reads KAGVTQTPRYLIKTRGQQVTLSCSPISGHRSVSWYQQTPGQGLQFLFEYFSETQRNKGNFPGRFSGRQFSNSRSEMNVSTLELGDSALYLCASSLVGFEETQYFGPGTRLLVL.

This clonotype has ten or more counts. The CDR3 reads CATGTSGTGEETQYF. The CDR3 DNA sequence: TGTGCCACCGGGACTAGCGGTACCGGGGAAGAGACCCAGTACTTC. The gene calls are TRBV10-3 and TRBJ2-5, with 11 bases that match TRBD2. J lost 3 bases, V lost 10 bases, and 10 bases had no gene match. Germline CDR1 reads ENHRY; CDR2 reads SYGVKD. The CDR3 has 15 amino acids.

This clonotype was seen ten or more times. J is TRBJ2-7 and V is TRBV12-3 or TRBV12-4; D is ambiguous. Trimming took 3 bases from V and 3 from J, leaving 3 bases between them. This CDR3 is 11 amino acids long. CDR3: CASSFYYEQYF. As DNA, the CDR3 is TGTGCCAGCAGTTTTTACTACGAGCAGTACTTC.

This clonotype has a count of ten or more. The junction differs from germline at one of its ends, possibly a read error. This chain uses TRBV7-7 with TRBJ2-2, with 9 bases aligning to TRBD2. CDR3 length equals 16 residues. Germline values: CDR1 SSHAT, CDR2 FNYEAQ (reference sequence). This chain's CDR3 is CASSLLAGENTGELFF. The CDR3 DNA follows: TGTGCTAGCAGCTTACTAGCGGGCGAAAACACCGGGGAGCTGTTTTTT.

This clonotype was recorded a few times. A read error may produce the germline difference seen at one junction end. The CDR3 protein is CASSRVARGDTGELFF. CDR3 sequence (DNA): TGTGCTAGCAGCCGCGTGGCGCGGGGGGACACCGGGGAGCTGTTTTTT. The chain has TRBV7-7 and TRBJ2-2; TRBD2 matches at 8 bases. The germline gives CDR1 SSHAT, CDR2 FNYEAQ (reference sequence). The CDR3 sequence is 16 residues long. Variable domain in full (rest from reference TRBV7-7 and TRBJ2-2): GAGVSQSPRYKVTKRGQDVTLRCDPISSHATLYWYQQALGQGPEFLTYFNYEAQPDKSGLPSDRFSAERPEGSISTLTIQRTEQRDSAMYRCASSRVARGDTGELFFGEGSRLTVL.

This clonotype was picked up many times. The J gene is TRBJ1-1, the V gene TRBV7-6; unclear D gene. V was clipped by 6 bases and J by 0 bases, with 11 bases between them. CDR1 is SGHVS and CDR2 is FNYEAQ in the germline V gene. The CDR3 extends over 14 amino acids. CDR3 coding DNA: TGTGCCAGCAGTCTCGGTCTGATGAACACTGAAGCTTTCTTT. It codes for CASSLGLMNTEAFF.

This clonotype was counted only a few times. This rearrangement joins TRBV2 to TRBJ2-4; D could derive from TRBD1 or TRBD2 (5 bases each). CDR1 is SNHLY, CDR2 FYNNEI, per germline. Trimming left V 8 bases short and J 4 bases short, with 15 bases between. The CDR3 length is 14 residues. The CDR3 DNA reads TGTGCCAGCGAGGGGCCCAGGGCAAAAAACATTCAGTACTTC. Amino acid sequence: CASEGPRAKNIQYF.